The clone carrying this TCR beta chain showed up just a few times. The antigen is not known. A universal primer site was created by template switching, with the cDNA bearing unique molecular identifiers. TCRdb called the 5' RACE reads again in MiXCR, with one record for every CDR3 protein. The sample shows 500,000 to 550,000 distinct CDR3 sequences, less than 25% of them seen only once. This sample is part of a study of identical twins. Regarding the study as a whole: A cross-sectional statistical analysis, not follow-up of the same donors, supported the conclusions.

V was clipped by 2 bases and J by 7 bases, with 16 bases between them. The CDR3 spans 14 residues. Germline V lookup: CDR1 SGHRS, CDR2 YFSETQ. These same data were also listed under a study on T cells expressing NK-cell markers.

The specimen sequenced was CD4+ T cells sorted from blood. This TCR was recovered from a woman aged 18-29 years in good health. The rearrangement uses TRBV5-1 and TRBJ2-7; D not certain. CDR3 loop: CASSFTVRRSEQYF. CDR3 nucleotides: TGCGCCAGCAGCTTTACGGTGCGTAGGTCGGAGCAGTACTTC.